The clone carrying this TCR beta chain was recorded a few times. TCRdb fed the RT-PCR reads into MiXCR, producing one record per CDR3 protein. The sample yields some 550,000 distinct CDR3 sequences, approximately 24% seen once. This sample is drawn from a study of response to subunit inactivated influenza vaccine. In germline, CDR1 is SGHDT, CDR2 YYEEEE. V trimming: 3 bases; J trimming: 0 bases; junction bases outside the gene matches: 4. The CDR3 length is 15 residues. This sample also appeared in a second study, on T cells expressing NK-cell markers. That investigation notes: 5'RACE template switching with UMIs produced the TCR beta cDNA. NKG2C+ dominant clonotype frequencies in roughly six donors were 1.0-7.0% of CD8+ T cells. Researchers report these clonotypes also headed the CD3+CD56-NKG2C+ fraction in a few donors.

This specimen was CD4+ T cells sorted from PBMCs, taken about 12 days after vaccination. This TCR was recovered from a man in his fifties or sixties who received an inactivated influenza vaccine. The gene calls are TRBV5-6 and TRBJ2-5; 8 bases agree with TRBD1. The CDR3 here is CASSSGTGDQETQYF. Written as DNA, the CDR3 is TGTGCCAGCAGCTCTGGGACAGGAGACCAAGAGACCCAGTACTTC.